The entry that follows covers one T cell receptor (beta chain) sequence. The V gene end was trimmed by 2 bases and the J gene end by 10 bases; junction bases not matched to a gene: 2. Germline V gene data show CDR1 as MNHEY and CDR2 as SVGAGI. The CDR3 consists of 13 residues. While infection was still active, Seattle patients were enrolled and then followed longitudinally. This record comes from a study of blood T cell repertoires in COVID-19. Overall study context: Italy, Spain and the United States were the sources of the convalescent and acute COVID-19 samples. From T cells, B-cell-depleted T cells, or PBMCs came the material, which was cDNA or gDNA.

Some clones are missing from TCRdb's copy, which holds only in-frame ones; the method was immunoSEQ multiplex PCR. The sample carries some 180,000 clones, 81% recorded once. The chain links TRBV6-5 to TRBJ1-6; 7 bases are shared with TRBD1. Sequencing was done on a sample of peripheral blood. This TCR came from a woman between 35 and 50 years old with COVID-19, enrolled during active disease. CDR3 nucleotide sequence: TGTGCCAGCAGTTACCAGGGGGGCTCACCCCTCCACTTT. This translates into CASSYQGGSPLHF.